The following is a TCR beta chain sequence with its context. V was cut by 2 bases and J by 4 bases, with 12 bases left in between. CDR1 is LNHDA, CDR2 SQIVND, per germline (reference sequence). This CDR3 region has 14 residues. This record comes from a study of technical replicates of blood from a handful of donors. The table came from immunoSEQ multiplex PCR; TCRdb's copy has only in-frame clones and leaves some out. The sample holds approximately 16,000 clones, just under 90% seen once. This clonotype was obtained from a human donor in good health. The chain has TRBV19 and TRBJ2-7; weak D call: TRBD1 (5 bases). Sequencing was done on a sample of PBMCs. CDR3 loop: CASSISGHFYEQYF. CDR3 nucleotide sequence: TGTGCCAGTAGTATATCTGGACACTTTTACGAGCAGTACTTC.